Detailed here is one T cell receptor (beta chain). Its target is not known. The sample is drawn from a study of vaccination effects on CD4 cells after COVID-19. Study-level findings and limits: After vaccination of healthy people, only 1 of 255 vaccine-induced clones cross-reacted with common cold coronaviruses.

The V end lost 4 bases, the J end lost 5 bases, and 15 bases lay between the germline ends. CDR1 LGHDT and CDR2 YNNKEL come from the germline V gene (reference sequence). The CDR3 loop spans 14 amino acids. Profiling relied on immunoSEQ multiplex PCR, and the TCRdb table lists in-frame clones only, not all of them. The profile shows around 25,000 clones, 75% to 80% of them singletons. Sequencing was preceded by expansion of antigen-specific CD4+ T cells with viral peptide pools in the ViraFEST assay. It was after approximately 10 days of culture that CD4+ T cells were isolated. Every participant took two doses of the BNT162b2 or mRNA-1273 vaccine.

The input for sequencing was CD4+ T cells from PBMCs cultured with SARS-CoV-2 spike peptides, taken after COVID-19 vaccination. J is TRBJ2-7 and V is TRBV3-1 (or the pseudogene TRBV3-2); the D gene is possibly TRBD2 (5 bases). The TCR sequence derives from a human donor who received a COVID-19 vaccine. Some clones in this sample may be carry-over from other donors' samples. The CDR3 region is CASSPRDLAHEQYF. The CDR3 DNA reads TGTGCCAGCAGCCCTAGGGATCTAGCCCACGAGCAGTACTTC.